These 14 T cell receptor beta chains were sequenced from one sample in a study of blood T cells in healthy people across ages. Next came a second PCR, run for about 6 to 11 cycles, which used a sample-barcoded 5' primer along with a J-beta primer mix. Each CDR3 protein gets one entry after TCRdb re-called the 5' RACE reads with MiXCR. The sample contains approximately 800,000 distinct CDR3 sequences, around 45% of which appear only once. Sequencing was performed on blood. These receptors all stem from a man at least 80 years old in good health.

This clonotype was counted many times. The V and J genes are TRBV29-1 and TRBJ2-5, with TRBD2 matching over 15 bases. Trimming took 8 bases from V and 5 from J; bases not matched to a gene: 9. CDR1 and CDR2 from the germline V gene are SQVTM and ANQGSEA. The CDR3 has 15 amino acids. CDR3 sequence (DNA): TGCAGCTCCTGGACTAGCGGGAGGGCCGCGGAGACCCAGTACTTC. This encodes CSSWTSGRAAETQYF.

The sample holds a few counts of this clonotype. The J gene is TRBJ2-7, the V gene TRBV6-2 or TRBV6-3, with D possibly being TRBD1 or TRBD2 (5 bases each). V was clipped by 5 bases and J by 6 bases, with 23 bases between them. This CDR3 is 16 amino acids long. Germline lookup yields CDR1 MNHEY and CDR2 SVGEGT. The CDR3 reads CASSLSGRLEAFEQYF. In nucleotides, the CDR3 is TGTGCCAGCAGTCTGTCGGGACGGTTGGAGGCGTTCGAGCAGTACTTC.

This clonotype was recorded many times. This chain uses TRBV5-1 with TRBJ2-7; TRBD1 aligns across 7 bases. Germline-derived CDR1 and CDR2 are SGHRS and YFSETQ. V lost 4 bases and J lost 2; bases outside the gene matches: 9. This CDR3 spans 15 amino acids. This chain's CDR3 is CASSRTGTDTYEQYF. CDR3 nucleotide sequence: TGCGCCAGCAGCAGAACCGGGACAGACACCTACGAGCAGTACTTC. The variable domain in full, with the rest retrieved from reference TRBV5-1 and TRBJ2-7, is KAGVTQTPRYLIKTRGQQVTLSCSPISGHRSVSWYQQTPGQGLQFLFEYFSETQRNKGNFPGRFSGRQFSNSRSEMNVSTLELGDSALYLCASSRTGTDTYEQYFGPGTRLTVT.

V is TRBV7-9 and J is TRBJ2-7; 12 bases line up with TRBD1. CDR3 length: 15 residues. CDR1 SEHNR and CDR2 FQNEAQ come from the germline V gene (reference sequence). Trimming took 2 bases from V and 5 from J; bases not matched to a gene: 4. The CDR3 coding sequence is TGTGCCAGCAGCTTACCGGGACAGGGGGCCCACGAGCAGTACTTC. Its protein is CASSLPGQGAHEQYF.

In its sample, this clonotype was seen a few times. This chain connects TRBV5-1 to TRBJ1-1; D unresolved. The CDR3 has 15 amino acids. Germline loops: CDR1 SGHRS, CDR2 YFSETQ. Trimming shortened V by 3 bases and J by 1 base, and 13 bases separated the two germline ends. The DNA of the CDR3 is TGCGCCAGCAGCTCCACAGCGTCCGGGAACACTGAAGCTTTCTTT. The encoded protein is CASSSTASGNTEAFF.

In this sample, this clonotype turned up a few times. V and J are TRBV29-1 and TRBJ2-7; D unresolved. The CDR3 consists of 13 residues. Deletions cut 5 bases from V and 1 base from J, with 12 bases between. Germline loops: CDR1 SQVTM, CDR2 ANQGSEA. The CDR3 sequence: CSVQELSSYEQYF. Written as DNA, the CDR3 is TGCAGCGTTCAGGAGCTTTCATCCTACGAGCAGTACTTC.

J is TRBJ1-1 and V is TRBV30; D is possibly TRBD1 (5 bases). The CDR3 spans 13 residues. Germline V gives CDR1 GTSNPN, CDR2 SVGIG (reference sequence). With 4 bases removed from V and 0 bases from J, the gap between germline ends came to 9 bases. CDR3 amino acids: CAWTRQMNTEAFF. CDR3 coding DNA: TGTGCCTGGACTCGACAGATGAACACTGAAGCTTTCTTT.

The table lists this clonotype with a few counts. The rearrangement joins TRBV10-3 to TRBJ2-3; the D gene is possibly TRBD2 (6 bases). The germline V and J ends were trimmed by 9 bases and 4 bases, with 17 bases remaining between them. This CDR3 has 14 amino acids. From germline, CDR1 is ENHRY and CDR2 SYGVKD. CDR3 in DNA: TGTGCCATTCTCCGGGACTCCGAAGCAGATACGCAGTATTTT. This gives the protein CAILRDSEADTQYF.

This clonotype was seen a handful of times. The CDR3 loop reads CASSSPGTSVFETQYF. DNA of the CDR3: TGTGCCAGCAGCTCCCCTGGGACTAGCGTTTTTGAGACCCAGTACTTC. The rearrangement links TRBV7-2 to TRBJ2-7; 10 nucleotides line up with TRBD2. Near its end, the DNA agrees better with TRBJ2-5, so the J call may be wrong. This CDR3 spans 16 amino acids. CDR1 and CDR2 (germline): SGHTA, FQGNSA.

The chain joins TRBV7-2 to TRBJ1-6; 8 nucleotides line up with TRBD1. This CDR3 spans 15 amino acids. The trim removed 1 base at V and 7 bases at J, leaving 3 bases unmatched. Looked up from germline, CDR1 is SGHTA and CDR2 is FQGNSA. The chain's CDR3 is CASSLVTGGNSPLHF. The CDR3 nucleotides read TGTGCCAGCAGCTTAGTTACAGGGGGAAATTCACCCCTCCACTTT.

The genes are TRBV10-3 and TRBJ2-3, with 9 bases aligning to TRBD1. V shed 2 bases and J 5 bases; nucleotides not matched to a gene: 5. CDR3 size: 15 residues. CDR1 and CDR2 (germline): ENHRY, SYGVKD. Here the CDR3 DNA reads TGTGCCATCAGTGAGCCAAGACAGGGGGGAGATACGCAGTATTTT. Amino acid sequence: CAISEPRQGGDTQYF.

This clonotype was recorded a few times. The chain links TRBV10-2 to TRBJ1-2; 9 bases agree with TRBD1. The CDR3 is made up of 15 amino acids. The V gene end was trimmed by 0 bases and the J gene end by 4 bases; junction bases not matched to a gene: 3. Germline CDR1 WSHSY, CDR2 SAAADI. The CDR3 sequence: CASSESRTGAYGYTF. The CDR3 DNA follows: TGCGCCAGCAGTGAGTCCCGGACAGGGGCCTATGGCTACACCTTC.

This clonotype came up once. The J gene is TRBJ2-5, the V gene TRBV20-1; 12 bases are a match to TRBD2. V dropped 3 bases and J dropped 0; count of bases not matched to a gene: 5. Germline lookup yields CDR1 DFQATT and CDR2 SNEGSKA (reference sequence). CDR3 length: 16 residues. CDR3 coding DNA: TGCAGTGCTAGTGGGACTAGCGGGCTGTACCAAGAGACCCAGTACTTC. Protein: CSASGTSGLYQETQYF.

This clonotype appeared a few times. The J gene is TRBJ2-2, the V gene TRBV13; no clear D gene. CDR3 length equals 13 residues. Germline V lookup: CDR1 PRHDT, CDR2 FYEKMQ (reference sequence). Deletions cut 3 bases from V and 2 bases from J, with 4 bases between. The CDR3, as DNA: TGTGCCAGCAGCTTGGCCAACACCGGGGAGCTGTTTTTT. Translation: CASSLANTGELFF.